Below are 5 T cell receptor beta chains sequenced from a single sample in a study of identical twins. Using its own MiXCR run on the 5' RACE reads, TCRdb lists one record per CDR3 protein. This repertoire shows 1.5 million to 2 million distinct CDR3 sequences, about 31% found once; its top ten account for approximately 0.29%. Sequenced input: cord blood. The receptor set was obtained from a newborn girl in good health.

This clonotype turned up a few times. The chain links TRBV27 to TRBJ2-4, with 8 bases aligning to TRBD2. With 5 bases clipped from V and 7 bases from J, the junction kept 16 bases outside the gene matches. The V gene's germline CDR1 is MNHEY and CDR2 SMNVEV (reference sequence). CDR3 size: 17 residues. CDR3 DNA sequence: TGTGCCAGCAGTCCCCAGATCAGAGGACTAGCCGGGAACATTCAGTACTTC. Translation: CASSPQIRGLAGNIQYF.

The J gene is TRBJ2-3, the V gene TRBV12-3 or TRBV12-4, with 12 bases identical to TRBD1. The CDR3 covers 14 residues. V dropped 6 bases and J dropped 8; count of bases not matched to a gene: 6. CDR3 protein: CASRVGQGAGTQYF. CDR3 coding DNA: TGTGCCAGCAGAGTGGGACAGGGGGCCGGTACGCAGTATTTT.

In its sample, this clonotype was seen a few times. The chain couples TRBV5-5 to TRBJ2-1; 9 bases align to TRBD2. CDR1 SGHKS and CDR2 YYEKEE come from the germline V gene (reference sequence). The CDR3 loop spans 19 amino acids. The junction had 12 bases not matched to a gene; V was cut back by 2 bases and J by 0 bases. The DNA for the CDR3 is TGTGCCAGCAGCTTTGAGGTTAGGGCGGGGGGGAGCTCCTACAATGAGCAGTTCTTC. Amino acid sequence: CASSFEVRAGGSSYNEQFF.

This clonotype showed up just a few times. The rearrangement links TRBV19 to TRBJ2-7; D not resolved. Trimming removed 2 bases from V and 5 bases from J, with 4 bases in between. Germline V gene data show CDR1 as LNHDA and CDR2 as SQIVND (reference sequence). There are 11 residues in the CDR3. CDR3 amino acids: CASSIQNEQYF. CDR3 DNA: TGTGCCAGTAGTATACAGAACGAGCAGTACTTC.

The V gene is TRBV10-3, the J gene TRBJ2-7; tentatively, D is TRBD1 (5 bases). From germline, CDR1 is ENHRY and CDR2 SYGVKD. The CDR3 is 14 amino acids. Trimming pared 3 bases from V and 0 bases from J, leaving 9 bases between. The CDR3 loop is CAISDNRFSYEQYF. CDR3 coding DNA: TGTGCCATCAGTGACAACAGGTTCTCCTACGAGCAGTACTTC.